These 21 T cell receptor beta chains were sequenced from one sample in a study of vaccination and CD4 T cells after COVID-19 (dated by TCRdb to between 2022 and 2023). Their antigens remain unidentified. Read against the paper, the sample's treatment or condition label means: approximately nine-day PBMC culture with coronavirus spike peptide pools or control peptides (ViraFEST assay). The library was obtained by PCR. TCRdb shows the sequencer as Illumina iSeq 100. DNA from cultured CD4+ T cells underwent TCR sequencing with the Oncomine TCR Beta short-read assay at the Johns Hopkins FTIC core. TCRdb took the public reads, trimmed them with fastp at Q25, ran MiXCR for clone calling and kept in-frame beta chains. Each record represents a unique CDR3 protein, reported with the most common genes and DNA among its rows. Here the sample has under 20,000 distinct CDR3 sequences; 45% to 60% occur a single time. The top ten constitute approximately 19% of the sample.

Sequencing used CD4+ T cells from blood, cultured in vitro, obtained before SARS-CoV-2 vaccination. The receptors were gathered from a human donor who had recovered from COVID-19.

CDR3 in DNA: TGTGCCAGCAGCCAGCGGGACCGAAACCAAGAGACCCAGTACTTC. Its translation is CASSQRDRNQETQYF. The rearrangement joins TRBV7-2 to TRBJ2-5; 7 positions match TRBD2. V shed 5 bases, J shed 0 bases, and the junction held 6 bases outside the gene matches. The CDR3 runs to 15 residues. Germline loops: CDR1 SGHTA, CDR2 FQGNSA.

A few counts support this clonotype. The gene calls are TRBV6-5 and TRBJ1-2; 11 bases match TRBD1. V shed 2 bases and J 7 bases; nucleotides not matched to a gene: 3. CDR3 length: 14 amino acids. The germline V gene has CDR1 MNHEY and CDR2 SVGAGI. This chain's CDR3 is CASSYHGQGAGYTF. The DNA for the CDR3 is TGTGCCAGCAGTTACCACGGACAGGGGGCTGGCTACACCTTC.

This CDR3 reads CASTGFDEQYF. The CDR3 DNA reads as TGTGCCAGTACAGGGTTCGACGAGCAGTACTTC. The V and J genes are TRBV2 and TRBJ2-7; perhaps TRBD1 as D (6 bases). This CDR3 comprises 11 residues. V was pared by 9 bases and J by 5 bases, with 11 bases between. Germline V gene lookup returns CDR1 SNHLY and CDR2 FYNNEI.

This clonotype showed up just a few times. The V and J genes are TRBV20-1 and TRBJ2-3; TRBD1 agrees at 9 bases. This CDR3 has 14 residues. With V trimmed by 6 bases and J by 2 bases, 6 bases remained unmatched. Germline V lookup: CDR1 DFQATT, CDR2 SNEGSKA (reference sequence). The CDR3 coding sequence is TGCAGTGCCAAGGACAGGGGAAACACAGATACGCAGTATTTT. Translated: CSAKDRGNTDTQYF.

Only a few counts were recorded for this clonotype. V usage is TRBV20-1 and J usage is TRBJ1-5, with D perhaps TRBD1 (6 bases). V lost 2 bases to trimming and J lost 0 bases, with 14 bases between them. Germline assignment: CDR1 DFQATT and CDR2 SNEGSKA (reference sequence). This CDR3 comprises 16 residues. CDR3 in amino acids: CSARRAGAGSNQPQHF. The DNA of the CDR3 is TGCAGTGCTAGAAGAGCAGGGGCGGGTAGCAATCAGCCCCAGCATTTT.

This sequence joins TRBV20-1 and TRBJ2-5; TRBD1 is a possible D gene (7 bases). V was trimmed by 1 base and J by 6 bases, leaving 12 bases between them. The germline V gene encodes CDR1 DFQATT and CDR2 SNEGSKA (reference sequence). The CDR3 has 13 amino acids. The CDR3 reads CSARARRGQTQYF. For the CDR3, the DNA is TGCAGTGCTAGAGCTCGGAGGGGGCAGACCCAGTACTTC.

The V call is TRBV5-5, the J call TRBJ2-5, with D perhaps matching TRBD2 (6 bases). Per germline, CDR1 SGHKS and CDR2 YYEKEE (reference sequence). The CDR3 totals 16 residues. V gave up 0 bases and J gave up 7 bases, with 19 bases separating them. Here the CDR3 reads CASSLVWGRPLGTQYF. CDR3 DNA sequence: TGTGCCAGCAGCTTGGTTTGGGGGAGGCCTTTGGGGACCCAGTACTTC.

The table lists this clonotype with a few counts. The V and J genes are TRBV20-1 and TRBJ2-7; 13 bases agree with TRBD2. From germline, CDR1 is DFQATT and CDR2 SNEGSKA (reference sequence). The V and J ends lost 5 bases and 3 bases, in that order; junction bases with no gene match: 10. CDR3 length: 16 amino acids. CDR3 bases: TGCAGTGCTCCCCGCCAAGGACTAGCGGGAGTCTACGAGCAGTACTTC. Translating it yields CSAPRQGLAGVYEQYF.

The chain carries TRBV6-1 and TRBJ1-1; D is unresolved. Germline V CDR1 and CDR2: MNHNS, SASEGT. The CDR3 has 14 amino acids. Trimming removed 4 bases from V and 4 bases from J, with 13 bases in between. CDR3 residues: CASSAEGLSTEAFF. In nucleotides, the CDR3 is TGTGCCAGCAGTGCAGAGGGTCTGAGCACTGAAGCTTTCTTT.

This chain connects TRBV7-2 to TRBJ1-1; D gene unclear. V dropped 6 bases and J dropped 4 bases, with 12 bases sitting between them. The germline V gene has CDR1 SGHTA and CDR2 FQGNSA. The CDR3 is made up of 13 amino acids. The CDR3 loop reads CASRRPWFTEAFF. For the CDR3, the DNA is TGTGCCAGCAGACGTCCCTGGTTCACTGAAGCTTTCTTT.

The sample holds a few counts of this clonotype. The chain carries TRBV24-1 and TRBJ2-7; D gene unclear. V was clipped by 4 bases and J by 5 bases, with 11 bases between them. Germline V gene sequence: CDR1 KGHDR, CDR2 SFDVKD. The length of the CDR3 is 13 residues. CDR3 amino acids: CATSDLSRNEQYF. CDR3 nucleotide sequence: TGTGCCACCAGTGACCTATCTAGAAACGAGCAGTACTTC.

This clonotype appeared a few times. The chain uses TRBV6-1 and TRBJ1-2; D is perhaps TRBD1 (6 bases). The CDR3 totals 13 residues. Trimming cost V 8 bases and J 3 bases, with 13 bases left between them. CDR1 is MNHNS, CDR2 SASEGT, per germline. CDR3 loop: CASGRQAYYGYTF. The DNA of the CDR3 is TGTGCCAGCGGCCGACAGGCCTACTATGGCTACACCTTC.

The J gene is TRBJ1-3, the V gene TRBV7-2; 8 positions match TRBD1. Germline lookup yields CDR1 SGHTA and CDR2 FQGNSA. With V trimmed by 5 bases and J by 2 bases, 11 bases remained unmatched. CDR3 length equals 17 residues. The CDR3 nucleotides are TGTGCCAGCAGCCCAAAACTCCAGACAGGGGCTGGAAACACCATATATTTT. Amino acid sequence: CASSPKLQTGAGNTIYF.

This clonotype was observed a handful of times. V is TRBV7-8 and J is TRBJ2-7; D not resolved. Germline V CDR1 and CDR2: SGHVS, FQNEAQ. The V gene lost 1 base and the J gene lost 2 bases, with 9 bases spanning the gap. The CDR3 spans 14 residues. CDR3 sequence: CASSLVGVTYEQYF. DNA for the CDR3: TGTGCCAGCAGCTTAGTCGGTGTAACCTACGAGCAGTACTTC.

The V gene is TRBV7-2, the J gene TRBJ1-1; D is uncertain. V lost 2 bases to trimming and J lost 2 bases, with 3 bases between them. Germline-derived CDR1 and CDR2 are SGHTA and FQGNSA. The CDR3 consists of 12 residues. As DNA, the CDR3 is TGTGCCAGCAGCTTAACAAACACTGAAGCTTTCTTT. It translates to CASSLTNTEAFF.

Of note for this clonotype: Mismatch with germline at one junction end may stem from a read error. V gene TRBV20-1 combines with J gene TRBJ1-5, with D possibly being TRBD1 (5 bases). Germline CDR1 is DFQATT and CDR2 is SNEGSKA (reference sequence). The CDR3 totals 16 residues. The CDR3 region is CSAQMGGGHLNRPQHF. CDR3 bases: TGCAGTGCCCAGATGGGAGGAGGACATCTCAATCGGCCCCAGCATTTT.

This clonotype has just a few counts. V and J are TRBV20-1 and TRBJ2-3; TRBD2 agrees at 9 bases. The CDR3 loop spans 15 amino acids. J was trimmed by 0 bases and V by 5 bases; bases with no gene match: 6. Germline CDR1 is DFQATT and CDR2 is SNEGSKA (reference sequence). The CDR3 DNA is TGCAGTGCTGAGACTAGCGGCTATAGCACAGATACGCAGTATTTT. Translation: CSAETSGYSTDTQYF.

The chain joins TRBV7-9 to TRBJ2-5; tentative D call: TRBD1 (6 bases). This CDR3 spans 15 amino acids. The V end lost 1 base, the J end lost 5 bases, and 14 bases lay between the germline ends. Germline V gene data show CDR1 as SEHNR and CDR2 as FQNEAQ (reference sequence). DNA of the CDR3: TGTGCCAGCAGCTTAGACAGGGAATTCCGGGAGACCCAGTACTTC. Protein product: CASSLDREFRETQYF.

V is TRBV28 and J is TRBJ2-2; 7 bases line up with TRBD2. Germline values: CDR1 MDHEN, CDR2 SYDVKM. The CDR3 runs to 17 residues. V lost 1 base, J lost 0 bases, and 5 bases stayed unmatched. In DNA, the CDR3 is TGTGCCAGCAGTTTATATGGGGAGGGTCCGAACACCGGGGAGCTGTTTTTT. Encoded protein: CASSLYGEGPNTGELFF.

V gene TRBV20-1 combines with J gene TRBJ2-7; maybe TRBD2 (6 bases). This CDR3 spans 14 amino acids. Germline CDR1 DFQATT, CDR2 SNEGSKA (reference sequence). Trimming left V 3 bases short and J 0 bases short, with 12 bases between. The CDR3 sequence: CSASDPSASYEQYF. In DNA form, the CDR3 reads TGCAGTGCTAGTGATCCTAGCGCCTCCTACGAGCAGTACTTC.

This clonotype was counted a few times. The gene calls are TRBV10-3 and TRBJ1-1; 7 positions match TRBD1. V gave up 5 bases and J gave up 6 bases; unmatched junction bases: 3. Germline assignment: CDR1 ENHRY and CDR2 SYGVKD. The CDR3 covers 12 residues. The CDR3, as DNA: TGTGCCATCAGTAAGGGACAGTCTGAAGCTTTCTTT. This translates into CAISKGQSEAFF.